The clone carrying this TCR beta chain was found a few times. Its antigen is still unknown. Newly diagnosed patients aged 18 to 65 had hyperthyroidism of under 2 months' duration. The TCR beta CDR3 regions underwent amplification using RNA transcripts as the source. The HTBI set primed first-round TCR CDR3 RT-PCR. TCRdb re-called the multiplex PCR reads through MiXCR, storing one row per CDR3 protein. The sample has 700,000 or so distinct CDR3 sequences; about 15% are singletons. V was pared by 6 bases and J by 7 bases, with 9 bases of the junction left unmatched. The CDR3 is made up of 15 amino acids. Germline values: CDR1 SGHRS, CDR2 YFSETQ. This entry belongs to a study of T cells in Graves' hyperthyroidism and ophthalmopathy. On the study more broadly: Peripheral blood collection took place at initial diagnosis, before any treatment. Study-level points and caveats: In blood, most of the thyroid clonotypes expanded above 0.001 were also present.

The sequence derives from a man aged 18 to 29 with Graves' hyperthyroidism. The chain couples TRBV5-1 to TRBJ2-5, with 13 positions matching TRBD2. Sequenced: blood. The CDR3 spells CASTFGTSGMGTQYF. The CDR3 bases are TGCGCCAGCACCTTCGGGACTAGCGGGATGGGGACCCAGTACTTC. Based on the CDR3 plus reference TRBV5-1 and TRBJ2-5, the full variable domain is KAGVTQTPRYLIKTRGQQVTLSCSPISGHRSVSWYQQTPGQGLQFLFEYFSETQRNKGNFPGRFSGRQFSNSRSEMNVSTLELGDSALYLCASTFGTSGMGTQYFGPGTRLLVL.